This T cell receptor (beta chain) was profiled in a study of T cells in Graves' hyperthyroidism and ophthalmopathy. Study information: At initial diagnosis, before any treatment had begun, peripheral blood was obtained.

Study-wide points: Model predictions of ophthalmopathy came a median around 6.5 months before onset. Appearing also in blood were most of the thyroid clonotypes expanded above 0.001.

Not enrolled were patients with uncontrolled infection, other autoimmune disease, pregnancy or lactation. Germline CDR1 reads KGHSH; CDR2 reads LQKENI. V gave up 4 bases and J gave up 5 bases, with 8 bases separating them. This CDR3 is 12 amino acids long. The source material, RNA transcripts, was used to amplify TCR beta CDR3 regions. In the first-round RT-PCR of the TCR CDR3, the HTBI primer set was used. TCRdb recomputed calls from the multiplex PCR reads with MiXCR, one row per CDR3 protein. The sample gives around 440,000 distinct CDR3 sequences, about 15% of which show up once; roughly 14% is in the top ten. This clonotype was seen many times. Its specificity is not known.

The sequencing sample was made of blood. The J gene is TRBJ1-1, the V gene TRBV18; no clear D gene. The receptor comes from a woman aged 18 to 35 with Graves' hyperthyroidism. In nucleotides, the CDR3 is TGTGCCAGCTCACTACTGGGGACTGAAGCTTTCTTT. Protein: CASSLLGTEAFF.